This T cell receptor beta chain came from a study of control samples from healthy donors and cancer patients. Germline V gene sequence: CDR1 LNHDA, CDR2 SQIVND (reference sequence). The CDR3 loop spans 20 amino acids. V was trimmed by 3 bases and J by 1 base, leaving 25 bases between them. Some clones are missing from TCRdb's copy, which holds only in-frame ones; the method was immunoSEQ multiplex PCR. Altogether 100,000 to 150,000 clones are present, about 90% being singletons, with the ten largest covering under 2%. Sequenced: blood. V gene TRBV19 combines with J gene TRBJ1-5; D ambiguous. The TCR originated in a man younger than 35 in good health. The CDR3 region has the DNA TGTGCCAGTAGTATGGTCCGCCCGGACGGAACGAGAGAAAGCAATCAGCCCCAGCATTTT. Translating gives CASSMVRPDGTRESNQPQHF.